This record looks at one T cell receptor beta chain sequence and its context. This specimen includes other DNA sequences encoding the same CDR3. The CDR3 covers 13 residues. Germline values: CDR1 MNHEY, CDR2 SMNVEV (reference sequence). The V and J ends lost 3 bases and 2 bases respectively, with 8 bases between them. The data originate from a study of blood T cell repertoires in COVID-19. Seattle's enrolled individuals joined amid active infection and were then monitored longitudinally. Under the authors' procedure: Amplification from reference gene primers served as the basis for estimated nucleated cell counts. The data were produced by immunoSEQ multiplex PCR, yet TCRdb's version contains in-frame clones alone and is incomplete. V and J calls plus clone size are reproduced from that table; the DNA served to infer D and trimming. Among some 290,000 clones listed, 85% to 90% were seen once.

V gene TRBV27 combines with J gene TRBJ2-7; a weak D match, TRBD2 (5 bases). The sequencing input was peripheral blood. This clonotype was sampled from a woman aged 25 to 39 with COVID-19, enrolled during active disease. CDR3 DNA: TGTGCCAGCAGTTTGGGAGCGCCCTACGAGCAGTACTTC. Its translation: CASSLGAPYEQYF.